This T cell receptor (beta chain) is drawn from a study of cytomegalovirus exposure and HLA in healthy donors. General study findings and limits: CMV serostatus alone was available as immune exposure information. HLA restriction was apparent for most CMV-associated TCR beta chains in a later analysis. Within the data, a cluster of highly shared sequence variants was likely a sequencing artifact. Most TCR sequences showed up rarely, but some public TCRs showed up in many donors.

The PCR contained 60 Vbeta and 13 Jbeta primers. Some clones are missing from TCRdb's copy, which holds only in-frame ones; the method was immunoSEQ multiplex PCR. This sample has fewer than 100,000 clones, with around 80% found just once. The germline V gene has CDR1 MRHNA and CDR2 SNTAGT. Trimming took 0 bases from V and 4 from J, leaving 10 bases between them. CDR3 length equals 16 residues. Turning to this clone: Its antigen is unknown.

This sequence joins TRBV6-4 and TRBJ2-6; D is possibly TRBD2 (5 bases). The sample was PBMCs. The source of this sequence is a male donor in good health and CMV-seropositive. The CDR3 DNA reads TGTGCCAGCAGTGACTCATCGGGGAGAGGGGCCAACGTCCTGACTTTC. It yields the protein CASSDSSGRGANVLTF.